What follows are 6 T cell receptor beta chains derived from one specimen sequenced in a study of blood T cell repertoires in COVID-19. The table came from immunoSEQ multiplex PCR; TCRdb's copy has only in-frame clones and leaves some out. The repertoire consists of 200,000 to 250,000 clones, with approximately 84% occurring once and the leading ten covering about 1.9%. Material: peripheral blood. Receptors originate from a woman aged 80 or over with acute or convalescent COVID-19.

The chain carries TRBV10-3 and TRBJ2-7; 9 bases fit TRBD1. The V segment lost 4 bases and the J segment 2 bases; nucleotides outside the gene matches: 6. The germline CDR1 and CDR2 sequences are ENHRY and SYGVKD. The CDR3 sequence is 15 residues long. DNA for the CDR3: TGTGCCATCAGTGGTCAAGACAGGGGGGCCTACGAGCAGTACTTC. As protein: CAISGQDRGAYEQYF.

The chain couples TRBV9 to TRBJ1-1, with no clear D. Deletions cut 0 bases from V and 2 bases from J, with 8 bases between. The germline V gene encodes CDR1 SGDLS and CDR2 YYNGEE. CDR3 size: 14 residues. CDR3 bases: TGTGCCAGCAGCGTAGACAACAGAAACACTGAAGCTTTCTTT. As protein: CASSVDNRNTEAFF. The complete variable domain, with remaining parts taken from reference TRBV9 and TRBJ1-1, reads DSGVTQTPKHLITATGQRVTLRCSPRSGDLSVYWYQQSLDQGLQFLIQYYNGEERAKGNILERFSAQQFPDLHSELNLSSLELGDSALYFCASSVDNRNTEAFFGQGTRLTVV.

The V call is TRBV7-9, the J call TRBJ2-7; a possible D gene is TRBD2 (5 bases). Germline V gene sequence: CDR1 SEHNR, CDR2 FQNEAQ (reference sequence). The CDR3 covers 16 residues. V was cut by 5 bases and J by 0 bases, with 17 bases left in between. The CDR3: CASSRSSVGSSYEQYF. The CDR3 DNA sequence: TGTGCCAGCAGCCGATCATCCGTGGGGAGCTCCTACGAGCAGTACTTC.

This clone was seen a few times. V and J are TRBV2 and TRBJ2-7, with TRBD1 identical over 10 bases. Germline values: CDR1 SNHLY, CDR2 FYNNEI. This CDR3 is 14 amino acids long. V lost 6 bases, J lost 6 bases, and 8 bases stayed unmatched. Here the CDR3 DNA reads TGTGCCAGCAGCTTCGACAGGGGGCAAAGCGAGCAGTACTTC. Amino acid sequence: CASSFDRGQSEQYF.

The rearrangement links TRBV3-1 (or the pseudogene TRBV3-2) to TRBJ1-3, with 7 bases fitting TRBD1. The germline V gene encodes CDR1 LGHDT and CDR2 YNNKEL (reference sequence). J gave up 0 bases and V 1 base, and 0 bases lay outside the gene matches. The CDR3 contains 15 residues. This CDR3 reads CASSQAGGSGNTIYF. In DNA, the CDR3 is TGTGCCAGCAGCCAAGCAGGGGGCTCTGGAAACACCATATATTTT.

This clone has only a few counts. Other nucleotide sequences in the sample specify the same CDR3. The V call is TRBV20-1, the J call TRBJ1-2, with D tentatively TRBD1 (5 bases). Germline values: CDR1 DFQATT, CDR2 SNEGSKA (reference sequence). Trimming stripped 6 bases from V and 8 bases from J, with 13 bases between. The CDR3 covers 11 residues. The CDR3 nucleotides read TGCAGTGCGGAGGGACTGGGAGGCTACACCTTC. Its translation: CSAEGLGGYTF.